Sequencing of this T cell receptor beta chain was carried out in a study of naive and memory T cell subsets. Overall study findings and caveats: Potentially, T cell activation and differentiation skew this RNA-based measurement.

The library had UMIs added by 3' ligation of an oligonucleotide to TCR cDNA. Whole blood, about 2.5 ml, came from adult healthy volunteers. Unsorted total RNA, roughly 1 to 1,100 ng, was DNase treated before reverse transcription. V shed 5 bases and J shed 0 bases, with 11 bases lying between them. The CDR3 covers 14 residues. Germline assignment: CDR1 SQVTM and CDR2 ANQGSEA. Ten or more counts support this clonotype. Its target is unknown. Four PCR rounds used nested alpha and beta constant region primers plus the SP2 primer. For blood and skin samples, reverse transcription used TCR alpha and beta constant primers. One entry per CDR3 protein, called by TCRdb with MiXCR from the 5' RACE reads. Of over 45,000 distinct CDR3 sequences in the sample, approximately 4.5% were seen once.

This sequence was found in a female donor in good health. The rearrangement uses TRBV29-1 and TRBJ1-5; D ambiguous. This CDR3 is CSVLWTDSNQPQHF. In DNA, the CDR3 is TGCAGCGTTCTATGGACGGATAGCAATCAGCCCCAGCATTTT.